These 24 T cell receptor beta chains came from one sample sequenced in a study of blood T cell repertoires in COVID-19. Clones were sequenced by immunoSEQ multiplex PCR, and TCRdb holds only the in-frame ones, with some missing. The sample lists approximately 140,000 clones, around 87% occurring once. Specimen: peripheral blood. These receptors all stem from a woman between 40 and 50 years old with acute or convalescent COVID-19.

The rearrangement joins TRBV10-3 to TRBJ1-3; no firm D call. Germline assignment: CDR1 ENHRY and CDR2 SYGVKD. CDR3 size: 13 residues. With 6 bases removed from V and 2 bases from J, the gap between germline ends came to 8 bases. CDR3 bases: TGTGCCATCAGGTCCGGGGCTGGAAACACCATATATTTT. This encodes CAIRSGAGNTIYF.

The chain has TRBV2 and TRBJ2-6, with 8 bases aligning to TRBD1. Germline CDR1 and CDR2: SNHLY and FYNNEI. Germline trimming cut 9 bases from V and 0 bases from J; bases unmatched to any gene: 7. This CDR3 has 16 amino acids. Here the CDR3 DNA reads TGTGCCAGATCGGACAGGGAGAGCTCTGGGGCCAACGTCCTGACTTTC. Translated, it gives CARSDRESSGANVLTF.

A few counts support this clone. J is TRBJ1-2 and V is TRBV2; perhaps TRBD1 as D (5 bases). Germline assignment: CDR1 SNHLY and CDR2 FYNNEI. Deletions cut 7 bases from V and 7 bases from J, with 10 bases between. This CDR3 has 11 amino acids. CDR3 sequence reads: CASTSRGGYTF. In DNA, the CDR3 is TGTGCCAGCACATCAAGGGGTGGCTACACCTTC.

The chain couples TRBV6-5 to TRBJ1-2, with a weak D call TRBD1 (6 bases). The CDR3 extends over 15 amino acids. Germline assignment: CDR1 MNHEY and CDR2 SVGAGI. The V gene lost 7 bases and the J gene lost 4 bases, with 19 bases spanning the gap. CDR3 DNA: TGTGCCAGCACCTTCGGACAGAGGCCCCCCTATGGCTACACCTTC. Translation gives CASTFGQRPPYGYTF.

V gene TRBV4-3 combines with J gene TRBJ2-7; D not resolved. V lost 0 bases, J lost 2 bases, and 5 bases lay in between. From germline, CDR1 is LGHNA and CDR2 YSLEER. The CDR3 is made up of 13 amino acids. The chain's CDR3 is CASSQDLTYEQYF. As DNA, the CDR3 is TGCGCCAGCAGCCAAGATCTAACCTACGAGCAGTACTTC.

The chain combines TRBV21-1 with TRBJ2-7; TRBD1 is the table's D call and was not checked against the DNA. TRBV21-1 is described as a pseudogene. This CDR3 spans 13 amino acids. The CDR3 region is CASTMTGSYEQYF. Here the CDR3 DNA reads TGTGCCAGCACGATGACAGGTTCCTACGAGCAGTACTTC.

The CDR3 here is CASSLVGRGNEKLFF. DNA of the CDR3: TGCGCCAGCAGCTTGGTCGGCAGGGGCAATGAAAAACTGTTTTTT. The chain employs TRBV5-1 and TRBJ1-4; TRBD1 might be the D (6 bases). CDR3 size: 15 residues. Germline-derived CDR1 and CDR2 are SGHRS and YFSETQ. The V gene lost 0 bases and the J gene lost 5 bases, with 11 bases spanning the gap.

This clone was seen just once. CDR3 sequence (DNA): TGTGCCAGCAGCTCTCGGGCAGGGTTTAACACCGGGGAGCTGTTTTTT. The encoded protein is CASSSRAGFNTGELFF. The chain links TRBV7-2 to TRBJ2-2, with D tentatively TRBD1 (5 bases). The CDR3 totals 16 residues. The germline V gene has CDR1 SGHTA and CDR2 FQGNSA. The V gene lost 4 bases and the J gene lost 2 bases, with 14 bases spanning the gap.

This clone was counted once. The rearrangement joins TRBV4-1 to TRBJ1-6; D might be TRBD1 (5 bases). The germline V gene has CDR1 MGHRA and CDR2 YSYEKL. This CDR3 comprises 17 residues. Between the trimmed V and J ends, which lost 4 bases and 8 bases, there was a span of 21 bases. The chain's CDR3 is CASSRVSSGRGDSPLHF. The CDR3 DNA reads TGCGCCAGCAGCCGCGTCTCATCCGGGAGAGGGGATTCACCCCTCCACTTT.

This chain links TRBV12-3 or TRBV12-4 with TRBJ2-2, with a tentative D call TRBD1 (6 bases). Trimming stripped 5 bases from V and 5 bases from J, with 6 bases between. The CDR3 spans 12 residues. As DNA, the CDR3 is TGTGCCAGCAGTACAGGGACCGGGGAGCTGTTTTTT. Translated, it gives CASSTGTGELFF.

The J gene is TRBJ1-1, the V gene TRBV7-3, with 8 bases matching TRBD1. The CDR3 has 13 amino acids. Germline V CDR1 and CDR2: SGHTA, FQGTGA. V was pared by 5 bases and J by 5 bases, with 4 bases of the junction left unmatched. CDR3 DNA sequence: TGTGCCAGCAGCCCCACAGGGGGGACTGAAGCTTTCTTT. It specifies CASSPTGGTEAFF. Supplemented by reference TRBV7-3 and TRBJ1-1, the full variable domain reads GAGVSQTPSNKVTEKGKYVELRCDPISGHTALYWYRQSLGQGPEFLIYFQGTGAADDSGLPNDRFFAVRPEGSVSTLKIQRTERGDSAVYLCASSPTGGTEAFFGQGTRLTVV.

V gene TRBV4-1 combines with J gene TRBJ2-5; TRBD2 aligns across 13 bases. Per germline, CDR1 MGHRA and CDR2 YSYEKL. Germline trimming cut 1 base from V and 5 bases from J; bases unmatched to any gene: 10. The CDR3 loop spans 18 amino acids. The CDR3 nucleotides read TGCGCCAGCAGCCAAGGGATACTAGCGGGAGGGCCGGGGGAGACCCAGTACTTC. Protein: CASSQGILAGGPGETQYF.

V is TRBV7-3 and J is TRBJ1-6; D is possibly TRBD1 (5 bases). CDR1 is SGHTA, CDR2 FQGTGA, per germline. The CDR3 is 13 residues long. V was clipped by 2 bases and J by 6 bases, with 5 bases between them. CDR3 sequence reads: CASSLGANSPLHF. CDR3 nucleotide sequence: TGTGCCAGCAGCTTAGGGGCTAATTCACCCCTCCACTTT. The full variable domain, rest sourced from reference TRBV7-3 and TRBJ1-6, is GAGVSQTPSNKVTEKGKYVELRCDPISGHTALYWYRQSLGQGPEFLIYFQGTGAADDSGLPNDRFFAVRPEGSVSTLKIQRTERGDSAVYLCASSLGANSPLHFGNGTRLTVT.

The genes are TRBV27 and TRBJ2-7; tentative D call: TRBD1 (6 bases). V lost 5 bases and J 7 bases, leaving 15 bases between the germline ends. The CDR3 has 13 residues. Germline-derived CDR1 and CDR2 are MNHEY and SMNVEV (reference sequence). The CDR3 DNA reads TGTGCCAGCAGTGGGACACCGACCTTGGAGCAGTACTTC. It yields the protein CASSGTPTLEQYF.

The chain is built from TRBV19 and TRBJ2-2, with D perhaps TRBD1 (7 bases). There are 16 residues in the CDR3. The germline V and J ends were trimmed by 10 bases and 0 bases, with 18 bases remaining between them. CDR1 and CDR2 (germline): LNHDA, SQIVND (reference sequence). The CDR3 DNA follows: TGTGCCACCCAGGGGGTCCTAGCGTCGAACACCGGGGAGCTGTTTTTT. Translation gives CATQGVLASNTGELFF. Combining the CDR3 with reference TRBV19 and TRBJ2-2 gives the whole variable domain DGGITQSPKYLFRKEGQNVTLSCEQNLNHDAMYWYRQDPGQGLRLIYYSQIVNDFQKGDIAEGYSVSREKKESFPLTVTSAQKNPTAFYLCATQGVLASNTGELFFGEGSRLTVL.

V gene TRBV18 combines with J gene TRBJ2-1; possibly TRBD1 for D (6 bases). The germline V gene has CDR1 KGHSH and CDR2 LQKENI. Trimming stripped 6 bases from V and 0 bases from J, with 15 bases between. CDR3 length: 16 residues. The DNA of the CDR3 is TGTGCCAGCTCCCTATTGGGGGCGAGCTCCTACAATGAGCAGTTCTTC. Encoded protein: CASSLLGASSYNEQFF.

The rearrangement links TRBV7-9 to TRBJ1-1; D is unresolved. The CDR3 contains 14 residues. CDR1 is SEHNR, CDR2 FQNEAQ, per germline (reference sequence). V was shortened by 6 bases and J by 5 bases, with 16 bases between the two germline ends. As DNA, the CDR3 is TGTGCCAGCAGGGGAACAGTGGGAGGGACTGAAGCTTTCTTT. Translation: CASRGTVGGTEAFF.

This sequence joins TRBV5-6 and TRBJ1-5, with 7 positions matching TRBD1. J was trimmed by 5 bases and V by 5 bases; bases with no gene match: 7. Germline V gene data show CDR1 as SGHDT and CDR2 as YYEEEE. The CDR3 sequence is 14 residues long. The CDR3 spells CASRVTGTDQPQHF. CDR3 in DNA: TGTGCCAGCAGAGTGACAGGGACTGATCAGCCCCAGCATTTT.

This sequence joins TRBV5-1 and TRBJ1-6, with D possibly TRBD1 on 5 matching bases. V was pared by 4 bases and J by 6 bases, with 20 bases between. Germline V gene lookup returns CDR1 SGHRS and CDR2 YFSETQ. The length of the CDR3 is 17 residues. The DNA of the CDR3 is TGCGCCAGCAGCCCCAGGGAGGGTTCAGCGGTTAATTCACCCCTCCACTTT. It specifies CASSPREGSAVNSPLHF. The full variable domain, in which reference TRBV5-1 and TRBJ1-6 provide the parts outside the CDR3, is KAGVTQTPRYLIKTRGQQVTLSCSPISGHRSVSWYQQTPGQGLQFLFEYFSETQRNKGNFPGRFSGRQFSNSRSEMNVSTLELGDSALYLCASSPREGSAVNSPLHFGNGTRLTVT.

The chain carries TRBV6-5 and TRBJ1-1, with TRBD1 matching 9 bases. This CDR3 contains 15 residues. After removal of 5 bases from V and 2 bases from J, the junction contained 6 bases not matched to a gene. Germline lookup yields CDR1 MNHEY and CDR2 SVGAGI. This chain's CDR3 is CASSPRTGVNTEAFF. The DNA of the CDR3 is TGTGCCAGCAGTCCCCGGACAGGGGTCAACACTGAAGCTTTCTTT.

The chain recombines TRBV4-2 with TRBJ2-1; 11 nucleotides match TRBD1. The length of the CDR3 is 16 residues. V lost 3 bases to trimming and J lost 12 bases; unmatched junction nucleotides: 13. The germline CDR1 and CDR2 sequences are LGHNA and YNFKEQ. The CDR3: CASSQEQGQGVFGQFF. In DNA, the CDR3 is TGTGCCAGCAGCCAGGAGCAGGGACAGGGGGTTTTTGGGCAGTTCTTC.

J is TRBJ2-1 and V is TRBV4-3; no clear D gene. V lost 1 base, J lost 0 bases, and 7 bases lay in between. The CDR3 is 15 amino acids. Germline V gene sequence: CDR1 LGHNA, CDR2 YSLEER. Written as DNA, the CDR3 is TGCGCCAGCAGCCAAGGGAGAATCTCCTACAATGAGCAGTTCTTC. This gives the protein CASSQGRISYNEQFF.

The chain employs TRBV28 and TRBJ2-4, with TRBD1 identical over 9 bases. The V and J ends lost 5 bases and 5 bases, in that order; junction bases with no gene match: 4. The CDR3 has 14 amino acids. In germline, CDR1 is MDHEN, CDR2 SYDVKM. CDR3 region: CASSLRTGENIQYF. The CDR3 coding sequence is TGTGCCAGCAGTCTTCGGACAGGGGAAAACATTCAGTACTTC.

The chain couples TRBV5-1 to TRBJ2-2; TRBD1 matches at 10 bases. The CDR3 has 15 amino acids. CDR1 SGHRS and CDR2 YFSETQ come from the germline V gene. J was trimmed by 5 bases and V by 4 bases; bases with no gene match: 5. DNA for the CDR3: TGCGCCAGCAGCCGAGGACAGGGGGAAACCGGGGAGCTGTTTTTT. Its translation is CASSRGQGETGELFF.